Presented here are 22 T cell receptor beta chains from one specimen sequenced in a study of T-cell reconstitution after alpha-beta-depleted transplantation in children. The authors prepared the TCRbeta library with unique molecular identifiers. TCRdb recomputed calls from the PCR reads with MiXCR, one row per CDR3 protein. The data contain around 250,000 distinct CDR3 sequences, approximately 8% of them singletons. The sequencing used PBMCs, mostly from graft donor cells, collected 180 days after TCRalphabeta/CD19-depleted stem cell transplant. The receptors stem from a male patient younger than 18 who had a stem cell transplant for acute lymphoblastic leukemia, so the T cells may come from the graft donor.

The rearrangement uses TRBV6-1 and TRBJ2-7; 8 nucleotides agree with TRBD2. This CDR3 spans 14 amino acids. Germline trimming cut 1 base from V and 6 bases from J; bases unmatched to any gene: 5. Germline CDR1 is MNHNS and CDR2 is SASEGT. This chain's CDR3 is CASSEVGGASEQYF. The CDR3 DNA reads as TGTGCCAGCAGTGAAGTCGGGGGGGCGAGCGAGCAGTACTTC.

As regards this clonotype: This may come from a read error, since a much larger clone is one base off. The genes are TRBV20-1 and TRBJ2-7, with 7 bases lining up with TRBD1. V gave up 4 bases and J gave up 0 bases; unmatched junction bases: 9. The CDR3 has 15 residues. Germline CDR1 and CDR2: DFQATT and SNEGSKA (reference sequence). CDR3 region: CSATDRESCSYEQYF. The CDR3 DNA follows: TGCAGTGCTACCGACAGGGAATCATGCTCCTACGAGCAGTACTTC.

The table lists this clonotype with many counts. The rearrangement links TRBV15 to TRBJ1-5; 7 nucleotides line up with TRBD1. The CDR3 totals 17 residues. The junction had 6 bases not matched to a gene; V was cut back by 1 base and J by 0 bases. Germline V gene sequence: CDR1 LNHNV, CDR2 YYDKDF (reference sequence). This chain's CDR3 is CATSRAHGTASNQPQHF. The DNA for the CDR3 is TGTGCCACCAGCAGAGCACACGGGACAGCTAGCAATCAGCCCCAGCATTTT. The variable domain in full, completed from reference TRBV15 and TRBJ1-5, reads DAMVIQNPRYQVTQFGKPVTLSCSQTLNHNVMYWYQQKSSQAPKLLFHYYDKDFNNEADTPDNFQSRRPNTSFCFLDIRSPGLGDTAMYLCATSRAHGTASNQPQHFGDGTRLSIL.

This clonotype occurred many times. CDR3 bases: TGTGCCAGCAGTTACGAAGTTAGCGGGAGAAATGAGCAGTTCTTC. Protein sequence: CASSYEVSGRNEQFF. The rearrangement uses TRBV6-5 and TRBJ2-1; 9 bases agree with TRBD2. From germline, CDR1 is MNHEY and CDR2 SVGAGI. With 2 bases clipped from V and 7 bases from J, the junction kept 6 bases outside the gene matches. This CDR3 contains 15 residues.

This clonotype appeared many times. The chain recombines TRBV2 with TRBJ1-6; no definite D call. This CDR3 region has 14 residues. The V gene lost 3 bases and the J gene lost 6 bases, with 9 bases spanning the gap. Germline V gene sequence: CDR1 SNHLY, CDR2 FYNNEI. The chain's CDR3 is CASSEESVNSPLHF. The CDR3, as DNA: TGTGCCAGCAGTGAGGAAAGCGTTAATTCACCCCTCCACTTT.

The rearrangement uses TRBV5-1 and TRBJ2-3; 12 bases fit TRBD2. Germline V CDR1 and CDR2: SGHRS, YFSETQ. The CDR3 runs to 17 residues. With V trimmed by 1 base and J by 2 bases, 5 bases remained unmatched. The CDR3 region is CASSLPGLAGSTDTQYF. As DNA, the CDR3 is TGCGCCAGCAGCTTGCCGGGACTAGCGGGTTCCACAGATACGCAGTATTTT.

This clonotype was detected ten times or more. This chain joins TRBV4-3 and TRBJ2-1; D is tentatively TRBD1 or TRBD2 (5 bases each). Trimming removed 0 bases at V and 8 bases at J, with 23 bases between. CDR1 LGHNA and CDR2 YSLEER come from the germline V gene. The CDR3 spans 18 residues. The CDR3 here is CASSQDGVGPFGTDEQFF. The CDR3 nucleotides are TGCGCCAGCAGCCAAGATGGCGTGGGACCCTTCGGTACGGATGAGCAGTTCTTC.

This clonotype was detected many times. CDR3 sequence (DNA): TGTGCCACCAGCAGAGGAGGGGGCAATGAGCAGTTCTTC. It translates to CATSRGGGNEQFF. The chain employs TRBV15 and TRBJ2-1, with D possibly matching TRBD1 (6 bases). Germline-derived CDR1 and CDR2 are LNHNV and YYDKDF (reference sequence). Deletions cut 1 base from V and 6 bases from J, with 7 bases between. CDR3 length equals 13 residues. The full variable domain, in which reference TRBV15 and TRBJ2-1 provide the parts outside the CDR3, is DAMVIQNPRYQVTQFGKPVTLSCSQTLNHNVMYWYQQKSSQAPKLLFHYYDKDFNNEADTPDNFQSRRPNTSFCFLDIRSPGLGDTAMYLCATSRGGGNEQFFGPGTRLTVL.

The chain has TRBV12-3 or TRBV12-4 and TRBJ2-2, with a weak D call TRBD1 (6 bases). V lost 6 bases to trimming and J lost 3 bases, with 8 bases between them. The CDR3 length is 13 residues. For the CDR3, the DNA is TGTGCCAGCAGCCGACAGGACACCGGGGAGCTGTTTTTT. Translation: CASSRQDTGELFF.

In its sample, this clonotype was seen many times. The rearrangement uses TRBV10-3 and TRBJ2-3; tentatively, D is TRBD1 (6 bases). There are 15 residues in the CDR3. From germline, CDR1 is ENHRY and CDR2 SYGVKD. V was shortened by 2 bases and J by 2 bases, with 11 bases between the two germline ends. The CDR3 reads CAISEVGGITDTQYF. The CDR3 DNA reads TGTGCCATCAGTGAGGTAGGGGGAATCACAGATACGCAGTATTTT.

This clonotype was seen repeatedly, ten times or more. The chain recombines TRBV18 with TRBJ2-1, with 11 positions matching TRBD2. The germline gives CDR1 KGHSH, CDR2 LQKENI. V was clipped by 4 bases and J by 0 bases; unmatched bases: 20. This CDR3 has 22 residues. The CDR3: CASSRRASGGPILLSSYNEQFF. CDR3 nucleotides: TGTGCCAGCTCACGACGGGCTAGCGGGGGGCCAATTCTTTTGAGCTCCTACAATGAGCAGTTCTTC.

This clonotype was detected many times. This chain connects TRBV28 to TRBJ1-3; maybe TRBD1 (6 bases). This CDR3 has 14 amino acids. The germline CDR1 and CDR2 sequences are MDHEN and SYDVKM. The germline V and J ends were trimmed by 2 bases and 7 bases, with 12 bases remaining between them. CDR3 region: CASSLTLRGNTIYF. The CDR3 DNA reads as TGTGCCAGCAGTTTAACACTCAGGGGCAACACCATATATTTT.

This clonotype was seen repeatedly, ten times or more. V gene TRBV7-9 combines with J gene TRBJ1-2; D gene unclear. CDR1 and CDR2 from the germline V gene are SEHNR and FQNEAQ (reference sequence). CDR3 length equals 15 residues. V shed 1 base and J shed 0 bases, with 9 bases lying between them. DNA of the CDR3: TGTGCCAGCAGCTTAGAGCGGGGAGCTAACTATGGCTACACCTTC. This sequence encodes CASSLERGANYGYTF.

This clonotype has ten or more counts. This rearrangement joins TRBV28 to TRBJ1-5; the match to TRBD1 covers 11 bases. The trim removed 3 bases at V and 7 bases at J, leaving 2 bases unmatched. This CDR3 spans 14 amino acids. Looked up from germline, CDR1 is MDHEN and CDR2 is SYDVKM. Written as DNA, the CDR3 is TGTGCCAGCAGTTTCGGGACAGGGGGACAGCCCCAGCATTTT. Protein sequence: CASSFGTGGQPQHF.

This clonotype was found many times. The V and J genes are TRBV3-1 and TRBJ2-7, with D possibly being TRBD1 (5 bases). Trimming stripped 5 bases from V and 2 bases from J, with 16 bases between. Germline V gene sequence: CDR1 LGHDT, CDR2 YNNKEL (reference sequence). This CDR3 is 15 amino acids long. The DNA of the CDR3 is TGTGCCAGCAGCGACGTGGGGCGAGCTGCCTACGAGCAGTACTTC. It specifies CASSDVGRAAYEQYF.

This clonotype was recorded at least ten times. The chain carries TRBV12-3 or TRBV12-4 and TRBJ2-4; D gene unclear. V was shortened by 3 bases and J by 3 bases, with 12 bases between the two germline ends. CDR3 length: 15 residues. The CDR3 protein is CASSFEVAGKNIQYF. In nucleotides, the CDR3 is TGTGCCAGCAGTTTTGAGGTAGCTGGCAAAAACATTCAGTACTTC.

This clonotype appeared many times. The V gene is TRBV20-1, the J gene TRBJ1-1; possible D gene TRBD1, 5 bases. Germline values: CDR1 DFQATT, CDR2 SNEGSKA (reference sequence). Trimming stripped 2 bases from V and 10 bases from J, with 20 bases between. The CDR3 consists of 14 residues. The CDR3 region is CSARPLRGRKVAFF. The CDR3 DNA reads as TGCAGTGCTAGACCTTTACGGGGCCGAAAAGTAGCTTTCTTT.

As to this clonotype: Possible read error: a much larger clone is one base away. No conserved phenylalanine or tryptophan is present at the end of the CDR3, so a read error is the likely explanation. This sequence joins TRBV27 and TRBJ1-1; perhaps TRBD1 as D (6 bases). Trimming pared 5 bases from V and 3 bases from J, leaving 19 bases between. CDR1 MNHEY and CDR2 SMNVEV come from the germline V gene (reference sequence). The length of the CDR3 is 16 residues. The CDR3 protein is CASSRFRDRFDTEAFL. The DNA of the CDR3 is TGTGCCAGCAGTCGTTTTCGCGACAGGTTTGACACTGAAGCTTTCTTA.

This clonotype was observed many times. This chain connects TRBV14 to TRBJ1-2, with D tentatively TRBD1 (5 bases). Germline V gene data show CDR1 as SGHDN and CDR2 as FVKESK. The CDR3 consists of 13 residues. The V end was cut by 3 bases, the J end by 7 bases, with 12 bases between. The CDR3 reads CASSHFDSGGYTF. CDR3 nucleotide sequence: TGTGCCAGCAGCCATTTTGACAGTGGTGGCTACACCTTC.

This clonotype was detected many times. The J gene is TRBJ2-7, the V gene TRBV27; D assignment may be TRBD1 or TRBD2 (6 bases each). Per the germline V gene, CDR1 is MNHEY and CDR2 is SMNVEV (reference sequence). V was cut by 2 bases and J by 0 bases, with 11 bases left in between. The CDR3 length is 15 residues. The CDR3 reads CASSLGGPASYEQYF. The CDR3 DNA follows: TGTGCCAGCAGTTTAGGGGGGCCGGCCTCCTACGAGCAGTACTTC.

This clonotype has at least ten counts. This chain uses TRBV4-2 with TRBJ2-3; 10 bases fit TRBD2. This CDR3 comprises 16 residues. The J segment lost 3 bases and the V segment lost 4 bases, leaving 7 bases of the junction unmatched. Germline CDR1 and CDR2: LGHNA and YNFKEQ. This CDR3 is CASSPLAGVGTDTQYF. The CDR3 nucleotides read TGTGCCAGCAGCCCGCTAGCGGGAGTAGGTACAGATACGCAGTATTTT.

This clonotype showed up many times. The chain couples TRBV20-1 to TRBJ2-3, with TRBD1 identical over 7 bases. This CDR3 contains 13 residues. Unmatched junction bases numbered 3, after V lost 6 bases and J lost 0 bases. In germline, CDR1 is DFQATT, CDR2 SNEGSKA (reference sequence). CDR3 sequence: CSAPRGSTDTQYF. The CDR3 nucleotides are TGCAGTGCACCCAGGGGGAGCACAGATACGCAGTATTTT.